The 24 T cell receptor beta chains given below trace back to one sample, sequenced in a study of OX40 agonist ivuxolimab in advanced cancers. TCRdb keeps only in-frame clones here, not all; method: immunoSEQ multiplex PCR. Here the sample spans around 64,000 clones, over 65% being singletons. The sample in question was CD4+ or CD8+ T cells sorted from blood, obtained in a trial of the OX40 agonist ivuxolimab. The receptor source for this set is an adult with an advanced solid tumor such as melanoma, head and neck, liver or kidney cancer.

The chain carries TRBV19 and TRBJ2-1; D could derive from TRBD1 or TRBD2 (6 bases each). This CDR3 has 13 amino acids. V dropped 10 bases and J dropped 0 bases, with 10 bases sitting between them. Germline V gene lookup returns CDR1 LNHDA and CDR2 SQIVND (reference sequence). The CDR3 DNA reads TGTGCCACCGGGGGCGTCTCCTACAATGAGCAGTTCTTC. The encoded protein is CATGGVSYNEQFF.

The chain has TRBV29-1 and TRBJ1-3; D not certain. V was shortened by 5 bases and J by 0 bases, with 8 bases between the two germline ends. Per germline, CDR1 SQVTM and CDR2 ANQGSEA. This CDR3 has 13 residues. The CDR3: CSVKPSSGNTIYF. The CDR3 region has the DNA TGCAGCGTTAAACCCAGCTCTGGAAACACCATATATTTT.

V gene TRBV29-1 combines with J gene TRBJ2-5, with a weak D call TRBD1 (7 bases). Germline CDR1 is SQVTM and CDR2 is ANQGSEA. V was cut by 7 bases and J by 1 base, with 22 bases left in between. This CDR3 is 16 amino acids long. In DNA form, the CDR3 reads TGCAGCGCCCCGCGTCGGGGGACAGCGGGCCAAGAGACCCAGTACTTC. This sequence encodes CSAPRRGTAGQETQYF.

The rearrangement joins TRBV5-1 to TRBJ2-2, with 8 bases aligning to TRBD2. The CDR3 extends over 16 amino acids. The germline CDR1 and CDR2 sequences are SGHRS and YFSETQ. V lost 3 bases and J lost 6; bases outside the gene matches: 10. In DNA form, the CDR3 reads TGCGCCAGCAGCTCTGGCCGGGAGGGCCGCGCCGGGGAGCTGTTTTTT. This encodes CASSSGREGRAGELFF. Full variable domain (outside the CDR3, taken from reference TRBV5-1 and TRBJ2-2): KAGVTQTPRYLIKTRGQQVTLSCSPISGHRSVSWYQQTPGQGLQFLFEYFSETQRNKGNFPGRFSGRQFSNSRSEMNVSTLELGDSALYLCASSSGREGRAGELFFGEGSRLTVL.

This clone was counted a few times. V is TRBV5-4 and J is TRBJ2-4, with D perhaps TRBD1 or TRBD2 (7 bases each). V shed 7 bases and J shed 0 bases, with 23 bases lying between them. This CDR3 is 18 amino acids long. Germline V gene sequence: CDR1 SGHNT, CDR2 YYREEE (reference sequence). CDR3 bases: TGTGCCAGCTCCCCCAGGGGGGGCGCTGGACTAGCCAAAAACATTCAGTACTTC. Encoded protein: CASSPRGGAGLAKNIQYF.

This clone was seen only once. The chain's CDR3 is CASSSGTGGGYTF. CDR3 DNA sequence: TGTGCCAGCAGTTCCGGGACAGGGGGGGGCTACACCTTC. The chain is built from TRBV25-1 and TRBJ1-2, with 11 bases identical to TRBD1. J was trimmed by 8 bases and V by 5 bases; bases with no gene match: 4. The CDR3 is made up of 13 amino acids. Germline CDR1 and CDR2: MGHDK and SYGVNS.

The V call is TRBV5-1, the J call TRBJ2-3; D gene unclear. V was cut by 0 bases and J by 0 bases, with 8 bases left in between. CDR1 is SGHRS and CDR2 is YFSETQ in the germline V gene. This CDR3 has 15 amino acids. Here the CDR3 reads CASSLGRQSTDTQYF. DNA of the CDR3: TGCGCCAGCAGCTTGGGGCGGCAAAGCACAGATACGCAGTATTTT.

The chain links TRBV30 to TRBJ1-5; D gene unclear. The CDR3 runs to 12 residues. CDR1 and CDR2 from the germline V gene are GTSNPN and SVGIG (reference sequence). V lost 0 bases to trimming and J lost 3 bases, with 3 bases between them. This CDR3 reads CAWSVLNQPQHF. CDR3 coding DNA: TGTGCCTGGAGTGTACTCAATCAGCCCCAGCATTTT. The full variable domain, its missing parts supplied by reference TRBV30 and TRBJ1-5, is SQTIHQWPATLVQPVGSPLSLECTVEGTSNPNLYWYRQAAGRGLQLLFYSVGIGQISSEVPQNLSASRPQDRQFILSSKKLLLSDSGFYLCAWSVLNQPQHFGDGTRLSIL.

The V gene is TRBV5-6, the J gene TRBJ2-3; D is perhaps TRBD2 (5 bases). V lost 0 bases to trimming and J lost 6 bases, with 14 bases between them. The germline V gene has CDR1 SGHDT and CDR2 YYEEEE. The CDR3 sequence is 15 residues long. The CDR3 nucleotides are TGTGCCAGCAGCTTGGCTGAGGGTTGGTGGGATACGCAGTATTTT. Amino acid sequence: CASSLAEGWWDTQYF.

This sequence joins TRBV7-6 and TRBJ2-1, with 7 nucleotides matching TRBD2. Trimming cost V 5 bases and J 9 bases; bases outside gene matches: 13. Germline lookup yields CDR1 SGHVS and CDR2 FNYEAQ. The CDR3 consists of 15 residues. The CDR3 nucleotides are TGTGCCAGCAGCCCAACTCCGGGGGGATCCTTTGAGCAGTTCTTC. This translates into CASSPTPGGSFEQFF.

The rearrangement joins TRBV25-1 to TRBJ1-6; D not resolved. The CDR3 is made up of 16 amino acids. V dropped 1 base and J dropped 5 bases, with 12 bases sitting between them. Germline V gives CDR1 MGHDK, CDR2 SYGVNS. CDR3 in amino acids: CASSESGVGHNSPLHF. The CDR3 DNA sequence: TGTGCCAGCAGTGAATCTGGGGTTGGCCATAATTCACCCCTCCACTTT. The whole variable domain, remainder taken from reference TRBV25-1 and TRBJ1-6, is EADIYQTPRYLVIGTGKKITLECSQTMGHDKMYWYQQDPGMELHLIHYSYGVNSTEKGDLSSESTVSRIRTEHFPLTLESARPSHTSQYLCASSESGVGHNSPLHFGNGTRLTVT.

This chain links TRBV4-2 with TRBJ1-3; possibly TRBD1 for D (6 bases). V dropped 0 bases and J dropped 2 bases, with 17 bases sitting between them. Germline V gene sequence: CDR1 LGHNA, CDR2 YNFKEQ. The CDR3 runs to 18 residues. The CDR3 is CASSQDGTFLGAGNTIYF. As DNA, the CDR3 is TGTGCCAGCAGCCAAGATGGGACATTTTTAGGAGCTGGAAACACCATATATTTT.

CDR3 region: CSAQIGRENTEAFF. In DNA form, the CDR3 reads TGCAGCGCACAAATTGGGCGAGAGAACACTGAAGCTTTCTTT. This chain joins TRBV29-1 and TRBJ1-1; D unresolved. This CDR3 is 14 amino acids long. Germline V gives CDR1 SQVTM, CDR2 ANQGSEA. V shed 7 bases and J shed 1 base, with 16 bases lying between them.

This clone was seen a handful of times. The V gene is TRBV5-1, the J gene TRBJ2-1, with 7 bases fitting TRBD1. The ends lost 4 bases at V and 8 bases at J; junction bases unmatched: 12. The germline V gene encodes CDR1 SGHRS and CDR2 YFSETQ. The CDR3 totals 15 residues. The CDR3 DNA reads as TGCGCCAGCAGCCCAGAGGGACAGACAAGGGATGAGCAGTTCTTC. Protein: CASSPEGQTRDEQFF.

The gene calls are TRBV28 and TRBJ1-5; the D is unclear. The CDR3 has 12 residues. The V end lost 5 bases, the J end lost 7 bases, and 9 bases lay between the germline ends. From germline, CDR1 is MDHEN and CDR2 SYDVKM. The DNA of the CDR3 is TGTGCCAGCAGTCGGCTGCGGCAGCCCCAGCATTTT. Residues: CASSRLRQPQHF.

V and J are TRBV12-2 and TRBJ2-7; whether TRBD1, the table's D call, matches the DNA was not checked. TRBV12-2 is deemed a pseudogene. This CDR3 is built from 15 residues. This CDR3 reads CASRLVDRDLYEQYF. CDR3 bases: TGTGCAAGTCGCTTAGTGGACAGGGACCTCTACGAGCAGTACTTC.

The chain employs TRBV7-9 and TRBJ1-3; possible D gene TRBD1, 6 bases. The CDR3 spans 16 residues. Per germline, CDR1 SEHNR and CDR2 FQNEAQ (reference sequence). The germline V and J ends were trimmed by 5 bases and 3 bases, with 17 bases remaining between them. CDR3 sequence: CASSPGGGVFGNTIYF. The CDR3 nucleotides read TGTGCCAGCAGCCCGGGGGGGGGCGTCTTTGGAAACACCATATATTTT.

The chain employs TRBV20-1 and TRBJ2-1; D remains unclear. This CDR3 spans 11 amino acids. Germline V gene data show CDR1 as DFQATT and CDR2 as SNEGSKA (reference sequence). V lost 8 bases and J 10 bases, leaving 15 bases between the germline ends. The CDR3 coding sequence is TGCAGTACCAATTCCTGGCACGAGCAGTTCTTC. Translation gives CSTNSWHEQFF.

This clone was recorded only once. The chain combines TRBV19 with TRBJ1-2; 7 nucleotides match TRBD1. The CDR3 sequence is 14 residues long. J lost 0 bases, V lost 6 bases, and 4 bases had no gene match. The germline gives CDR1 LNHDA, CDR2 SQIVND (reference sequence). The CDR3 spells CASRKTGTNYGYTF. CDR3 bases: TGTGCCAGTAGAAAGACAGGGACTAACTATGGCTACACCTTC.

This chain joins TRBV4-3 and TRBJ2-5, with 11 bases that match TRBD2. Germline V lookup: CDR1 LGHNA, CDR2 YSLEER. The CDR3 sequence is 14 residues long. J lost 4 bases, V lost 3 bases, and 1 base had no gene match. The CDR3 loop is CASSHGTSGETQYF. The CDR3 DNA reads as TGCGCCAGCAGCCATGGGACTAGCGGAGAGACCCAGTACTTC.

The rearrangement joins TRBV30 to TRBJ2-2; D not resolved. V was trimmed by 5 bases and J by 1 base, leaving 8 bases between them. CDR1 and CDR2 (germline): GTSNPN, SVGIG (reference sequence). The CDR3 is 13 residues long. The CDR3 coding sequence is TGTGCCTGGGCCCCTGGGAACACCGGGGAGCTGTTTTTT. It codes for CAWAPGNTGELFF.

This rearrangement joins TRBV7-6 to TRBJ2-1; 13 bases map to TRBD2. V lost 2 bases, J lost 6 bases, and 7 bases stayed unmatched. There are 17 residues in the CDR3. Germline lookup yields CDR1 SGHVS and CDR2 FNYEAQ. DNA of the CDR3: TGTGCCAGCAGCTTAATGGGACTAGCGGGATATGGCAATGAGCAGTTCTTC. The encoded protein is CASSLMGLAGYGNEQFF.

The V gene is TRBV30, the J gene TRBJ2-1, with D unclear. V lost 4 bases to trimming and J lost 3 bases, with 13 bases between them. Looked up from germline, CDR1 is GTSNPN and CDR2 is SVGIG (reference sequence). This CDR3 comprises 14 residues. This CDR3 is CAWKGQALYNEQFF. The CDR3 nucleotides are TGTGCCTGGAAAGGTCAGGCTCTCTACAATGAGCAGTTCTTC.

V gene TRBV10-3 combines with J gene TRBJ2-7; 16 nucleotides line up with TRBD2. Trimming removed 0 bases from V and 2 bases from J; junction bases left unmatched: 10. This CDR3 has 20 amino acids. Germline V CDR1 and CDR2: ENHRY, SYGVKD. The CDR3 here is CAISESKGTSGRAGTYEQYF. The CDR3 nucleotides are TGTGCCATCAGTGAGTCGAAGGGGACTAGCGGGAGGGCCGGGACCTACGAGCAGTACTTC.